The source of this TCR beta chain is a study of radiotherapy plus CTLA-4 blockade in lung cancer. Overall study: Objective response rate was around 20%; disease control rate, 25% to 35%.

Concerning this clone itself: Antigen specificity is unknown.

Produced via immunoSEQ multiplex PCR; TCRdb's table is partial and in-frame only. Here the sample spans 85,000 to 100,000 clones, 85% to 90% being singletons. Trimming took off 1 base at V and 5 bases at J, with 9 bases between the two ends. The germline gives CDR1 SGHAT, CDR2 FQNNGV. This CDR3 contains 13 residues. Study-level points and caveats: Per reports, early blood T cell clone dynamics, plus interferon-beta, forecast response most strongly. Following radiotherapy plus ipilimumab, tumor-derived TCR clones expanded in the blood.

Sequenced material: peripheral blood, taken from a patient treated with radiotherapy plus ipilimumab. The rearrangement uses TRBV11-2 and TRBJ2-7, with D tentatively TRBD2 (5 bases). The TCR was taken from a human donor with non-small cell lung cancer that progressed on radiotherapy plus ipilimumab. The CDR3 here is CASSLGAVHEQYF. CDR3 DNA sequence: TGTGCCAGCAGCTTAGGAGCGGTCCACGAGCAGTACTTC.